This TCR beta chain stems from a study of blood T cell repertoires in COVID-19. Study in general: Samples came from the United States, Italy and Spain, spanning acute and convalescent COVID-19.

This clone was counted once. Everyone who took part was roughly 18 to 89 years old, and they came from 24 US areas. Membership in each cohort depended on participant-reported clinical history. The authors' processing: Amplification from reference gene primers served as the basis for estimated nucleated cell counts. Repertoires were generated with immunoSEQ multiplex PCR, while TCRdb's copy carries only in-frame clones and drops some. V and J calls and clone size are those listed in that table; D and trimming were worked out from the DNA. The profile shows about 220,000 clones, about four fifths of them singletons. CDR1 SGHTA and CDR2 FQGNSA come from the germline V gene. The CDR3 sequence is 17 residues long. V was clipped by 5 bases and J by 0 bases; unmatched bases: 9.

The rearrangement uses TRBV7-2 and TRBJ2-3; TRBD2 matches at 9 bases. Sequenced input: PBMCs or T cells enriched from blood (not recorded which). The source is a woman aged 55-70 years who had recovered from COVID-19. CDR3 nucleotide sequence: TGTGCCAGCAGCCTTAGCGGGAGCGTTGTGAGCACAGATACGCAGTATTTT. It is translated as CASSLSGSVVSTDTQYF. Variable domain in full (rest from reference TRBV7-2 and TRBJ2-3): GAGVSQSPSNKVTEKGKDVELRCDPISGHTALYWYRQSLGQGLEFLIYFQGNSAPDKSGLPSDRFSAERTGGSVSTLTIQRTQQEDSAVYLCASSLSGSVVSTDTQYFGPGTRLTVL.